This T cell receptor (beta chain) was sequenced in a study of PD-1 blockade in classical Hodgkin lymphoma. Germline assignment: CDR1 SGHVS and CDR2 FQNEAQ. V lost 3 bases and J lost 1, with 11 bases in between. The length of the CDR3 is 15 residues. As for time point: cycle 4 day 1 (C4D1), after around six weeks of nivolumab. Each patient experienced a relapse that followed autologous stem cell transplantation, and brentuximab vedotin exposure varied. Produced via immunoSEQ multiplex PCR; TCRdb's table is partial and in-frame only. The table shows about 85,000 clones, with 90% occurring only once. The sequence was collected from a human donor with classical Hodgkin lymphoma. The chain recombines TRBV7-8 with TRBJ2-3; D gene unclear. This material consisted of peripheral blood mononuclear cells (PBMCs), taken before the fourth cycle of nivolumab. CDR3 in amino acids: CASSFRASGTDTQYF. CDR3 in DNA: TGTGCCAGCAGCTTTAGGGCTAGTGGCACAGATACGCAGTATTTT.